This TCR beta chain is from a study of blood T cell repertoires in COVID-19. Losses at the gene ends were 0 bases for V and 5 bases for J; bases not matched to a gene: 10. The CDR3 is made up of 17 amino acids. Germline V gene sequence: CDR1 SGDLS, CDR2 YYNGEE. Enrolled through a virtual design, the participants were between about 18 and 100 years of age and came from about two dozen US areas. Before being deemed recovered, Cohort 3 donors had two negative PCRs, clearance, or symptom resolution. TCRdb's table, derived via immunoSEQ multiplex PCR, lists solely in-frame clones and lacks some. Among roughly 400,000 clones, more than 80% were seen once, and the ten largest hold 0.95% to 1.3%.

The material sequenced was PBMCs or T cells enriched from blood (not recorded which). The V gene is TRBV9, the J gene TRBJ2-5; 10 nucleotides agree with TRBD2. The TCR originated in a man aged 30 to 45 who had recovered from COVID-19. In nucleotides, the CDR3 is TGTGCCAGCAGCGTAGAGGGGCTAGCGGGAGATGGTGAGACCCAGTACTTC. It is translated as CASSVEGLAGDGETQYF.